Listed below are T cell receptor beta chains from one sample, sequenced in a study of cytomegalovirus exposure and HLA in healthy donors. Here immunoSEQ multiplex PCR was the method, and the copy in TCRdb shows in-frame clones only, minus some. The table has some 250,000 clones, over 80% seen once. The sample comprised PBMCs. These receptors came from a woman between 35 and 50 years old in good health and CMV-seropositive. Both conserved end residues are part of each CDR3. D genes are given only for firm matches. Only some rows state a clone size, as once, few, many or a class for expanded clones.

v_call,clone_size,d_call,j_call,cdr3_nt,cdr3_aa
TRBV30,-,-,TRBJ2-3,TGTGCCTGGAGCTTCCCTTACACAGATACGCAGTATTTT,CAWSFPYTDTQYF
TRBV7-2,few,TRBD2,TRBJ2-3,TGTGCCAGCGGAGTTAGCGGGGGACTCACAGATACGCAGTATTTT,CASGVSGGLTDTQYF
TRBV6-6,-,TRBD1,TRBJ2-7,TGTGCCAGCAGTAAGACAGGGGGCTACGAGCAGTACTTC,CASSKTGGYEQYF
TRBV2,few,-,TRBJ1-2,TGTGCCAGCAGTTATGACATCTCCGGCTACACCTTC,CASSYDISGYTF
TRBV30,-,-,TRBJ1-5,TGTGCCTGGAGCGCAACGGGGGAGTTCAATCAGCCCCAGCATTTT,CAWSATGEFNQPQHF
TRBV6-6,-,-,TRBJ1-1,TGTGCCAGCAGGAGGGAAAGAGCTTTCTTT,CASRRERAFF
TRBV7-2,-,TRBD1,TRBJ1-5,TGTGCCAGCAGCCCCGGGACAGGGTACAATCAGCCCCAGCATTTT,CASSPGTGYNQPQHF
TRBV19,-,TRBD1,TRBJ1-5,TGTGCCAGTAGTATCGGCAGGGGGCGAAATGGGGATAGCAATCAGCCCCAGCATTTT,CASSIGRGRNGDSNQPQHF
TRBV19,-,TRBD1,TRBJ1-5,TGTGCCAGTAGTAACAGGGGTAGCAATCAGCCCCAGCATTTT,CASSNRGSNQPQHF
TRBV29-1,-,TRBD1,TRBJ2-2,TGCAGCGTAGATGGACAGGGATCAAACACCGGGGAGCTGTTTTTT,CSVDGQGSNTGELFF
TRBV5-1,-,TRBD2,TRBJ2-1,TGCGCCAGCAGCATCTTCTATGCGGGGGGGCCCTACAATGAGCAGTTCTTC,CASSIFYAGGPYNEQFF
TRBV19,-,-,TRBJ2-7,TGTGCCAGTAGTATACCCGGTACCTACGAGCAGTACTTC,CASSIPGTYEQYF
TRBV2,-,TRBD2,TRBJ2-3,TGTGCCAGCAGTGTCCAAGGTGTCGGGAGGTCGACGCAGTATTTT,CASSVQGVGRSTQYF
TRBV11-3,-,-,TRBJ2-5,TGTGCCAGCAGCTTTAACCCCGGGGAGACCCAGTACTTC,CASSFNPGETQYF
TRBV7-3,-,TRBD1,TRBJ2-2,TGTGCCAGCAGCAGCCCGGGACAGACGACCACCGGGGAGCTGTTTTTT,CASSSPGQTTTGELFF